This T cell receptor (beta chain) is drawn from a study of shared clonotypes between healthy human individuals. This clone came up a few times. Assay runs were performed at deep level. Generated by immunoSEQ multiplex PCR, the TCRdb table keeps only in-frame clones and is missing some. The repertoire includes 530,000 or so clones, 60% to 80% of them detected once, and roughly an eighth sits in the top ten. The CDR3 totals 17 residues. V was shortened by 4 bases and J by 0 bases, with 21 bases between the two germline ends. Germline CDR1 reads GTSNPN; CDR2 reads SVGIG (reference sequence). Every donor was a Caucasian adult from Nashville, Tennessee.

The gene calls are TRBV30 and TRBJ1-1; a possible D gene is TRBD1 (5 bases). Input material: PBMCs. The origin of this receptor is a woman between 40 and 55 years old in good health. Some clones in this sample may be carry-over from other donors' samples. CDR3: CAWTIGHSISLNTEAFF. CDR3 DNA: TGTGCCTGGACGATTGGACACAGCATATCCCTGAACACTGAAGCTTTCTTT.